At least ten counts were recorded for the clone carrying this T cell receptor beta chain. Each CDR3 protein gets one entry after TCRdb re-called the RT-PCR reads with MiXCR. The data show more than 550,000 distinct CDR3 sequences, about 14% seen once. V lost 2 bases and J 8 bases, leaving 9 bases between the germline ends. Germline V gene lookup returns CDR1 KGHDR and CDR2 SFDVKD. The CDR3 runs to 13 residues. Sample: memory CD4+ T cells from blood. This sequence was found in a female donor in good health, serving as a healthy control. This chain uses TRBV24-1 with TRBJ2-1; D remains unclear. CDR3 in amino acids: CATSDYRRDEQFF. Here the CDR3 DNA reads TGTGCCACCAGTGATTACCGTCGAGATGAGCAGTTCTTC.